This T cell receptor beta chain was identified in a study of response to subunit inactivated influenza vaccine. General study results and limits: Few new T cells, the authors suggested, are recruited by each seasonal influenza vaccination.

TCRdb fed the RT-PCR reads into MiXCR, producing one record per CDR3 protein. The table records hundreds of thousands of distinct CDR3 sequences, around 15% of them present only once. A few counts support this clonotype. Its antigen remains unidentified. V was trimmed by 1 base and J by 2 bases, leaving 10 bases between them. The CDR3 contains 15 residues. Germline lookup yields CDR1 SGHTA and CDR2 FQGNSA. The V gene is TRBV7-2, the J gene TRBJ2-3; D possibly corresponds to TRBD2 (6 bases). Material: PBMCs from blood, obtained roughly 2 weeks before vaccination. The TCR sequence derives from a man aged 45-65 years who received an inactivated influenza vaccine. The CDR3 sequence: CASSLGGGATDTQYF. CDR3 coding DNA: TGTGCCAGCAGCTTAGGTGGCGGGGCCACAGATACGCAGTATTTT.